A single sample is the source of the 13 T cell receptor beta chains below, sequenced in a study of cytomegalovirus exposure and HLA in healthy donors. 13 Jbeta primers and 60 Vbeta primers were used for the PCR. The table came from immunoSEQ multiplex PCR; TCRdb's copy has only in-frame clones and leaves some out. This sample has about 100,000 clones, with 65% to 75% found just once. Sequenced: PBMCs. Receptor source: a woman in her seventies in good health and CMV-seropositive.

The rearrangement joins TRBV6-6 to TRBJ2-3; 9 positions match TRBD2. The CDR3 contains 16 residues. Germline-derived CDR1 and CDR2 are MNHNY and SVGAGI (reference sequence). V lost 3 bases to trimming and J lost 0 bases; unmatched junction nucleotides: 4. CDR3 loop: CASSYGGGVSTDTQYF. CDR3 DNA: TGTGCCAGCAGTTATGGCGGGGGGGTAAGCACAGATACGCAGTATTTT.

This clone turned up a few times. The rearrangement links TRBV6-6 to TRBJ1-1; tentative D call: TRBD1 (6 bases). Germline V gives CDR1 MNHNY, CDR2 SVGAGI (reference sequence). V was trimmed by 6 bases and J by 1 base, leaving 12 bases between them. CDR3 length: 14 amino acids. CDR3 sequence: CASSPYRENTEAFF. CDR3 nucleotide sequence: TGTGCCAGCAGCCCTTACAGGGAGAACACTGAAGCTTTCTTT.

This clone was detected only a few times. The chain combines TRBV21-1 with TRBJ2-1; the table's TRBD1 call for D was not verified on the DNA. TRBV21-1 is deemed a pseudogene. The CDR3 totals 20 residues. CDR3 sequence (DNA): TGTGCCAGCAGCAAAGCGTCGAGGGGGGGGGACAGGGGTCAAGTGAATGAGCAGTTCTTC. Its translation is CASSKASRGGDRGQVNEQFF.

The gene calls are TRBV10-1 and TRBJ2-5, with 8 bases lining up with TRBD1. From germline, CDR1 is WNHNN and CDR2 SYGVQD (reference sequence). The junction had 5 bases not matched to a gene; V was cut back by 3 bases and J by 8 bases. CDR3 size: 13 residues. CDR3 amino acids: CASSEQGVATQYF. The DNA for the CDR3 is TGCGCCAGCAGTGAACAGGGGGTCGCCACCCAGTACTTC.

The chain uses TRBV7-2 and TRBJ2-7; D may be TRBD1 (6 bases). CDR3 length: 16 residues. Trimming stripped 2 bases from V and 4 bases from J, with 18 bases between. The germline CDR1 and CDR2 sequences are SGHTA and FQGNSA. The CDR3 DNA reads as TGTGCCAGCAGCTTAACGGGACACAAGGCCGGATACGAGCAGTACTTC. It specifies CASSLTGHKAGYEQYF. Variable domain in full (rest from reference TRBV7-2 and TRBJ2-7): GAGVSQSPSNKVTEKGKDVELRCDPISGHTALYWYRQSLGQGLEFLIYFQGNSAPDKSGLPSDRFSAERTGGSVSTLTIQRTQQEDSAVYLCASSLTGHKAGYEQYFGPGTRLTVT.

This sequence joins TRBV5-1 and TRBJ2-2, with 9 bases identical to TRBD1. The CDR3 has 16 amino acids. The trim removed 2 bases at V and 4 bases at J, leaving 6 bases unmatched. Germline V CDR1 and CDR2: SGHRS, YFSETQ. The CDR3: CASSLWTGVGTGELFF. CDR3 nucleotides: TGCGCCAGCAGCTTATGGACAGGGGTCGGCACCGGGGAGCTGTTTTTT.

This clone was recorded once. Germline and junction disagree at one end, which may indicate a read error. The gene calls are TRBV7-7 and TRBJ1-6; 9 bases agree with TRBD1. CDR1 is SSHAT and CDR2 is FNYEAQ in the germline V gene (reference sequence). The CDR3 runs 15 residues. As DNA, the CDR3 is TGTGCTAGCAGCCGGGGACAGGGCTATAATTCACCCCTCCACTTT. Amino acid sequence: CASSRGQGYNSPLHF. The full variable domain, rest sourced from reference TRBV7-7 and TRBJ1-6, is GAGVSQSPRYKVTKRGQDVTLRCDPISSHATLYWYQQALGQGPEFLTYFNYEAQPDKSGLPSDRFSAERPEGSISTLTIQRTEQRDSAMYRCASSRGQGYNSPLHFGNGTRLTVT.

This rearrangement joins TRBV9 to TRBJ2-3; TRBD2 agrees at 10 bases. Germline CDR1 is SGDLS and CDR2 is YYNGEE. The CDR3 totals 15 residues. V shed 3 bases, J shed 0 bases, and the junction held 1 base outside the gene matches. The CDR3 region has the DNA TGTGCCAGCAGCGGTAGCGGGAGGAGCACAGATACGCAGTATTTT. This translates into CASSGSGRSTDTQYF.

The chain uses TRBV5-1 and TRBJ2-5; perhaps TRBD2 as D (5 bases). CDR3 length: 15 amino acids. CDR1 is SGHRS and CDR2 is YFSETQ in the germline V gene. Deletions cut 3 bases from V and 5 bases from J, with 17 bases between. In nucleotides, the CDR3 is TGCGCCAGCAGCTCCGGAGGCGGGTCGAGGGAGACCCAGTACTTC. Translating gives CASSSGGGSRETQYF.

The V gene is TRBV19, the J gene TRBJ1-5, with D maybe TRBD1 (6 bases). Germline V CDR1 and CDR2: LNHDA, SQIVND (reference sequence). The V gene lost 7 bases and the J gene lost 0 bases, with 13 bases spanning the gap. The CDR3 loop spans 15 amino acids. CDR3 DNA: TGTGCCAGTATTCCACAGGGAAATAGCAATCAGCCCCAGCATTTT. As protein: CASIPQGNSNQPQHF.

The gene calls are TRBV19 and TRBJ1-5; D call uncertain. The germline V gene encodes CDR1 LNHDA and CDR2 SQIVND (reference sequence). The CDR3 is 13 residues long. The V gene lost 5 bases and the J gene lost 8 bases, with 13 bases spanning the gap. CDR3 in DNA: TGTGCCAGTAGTCAATATGGGAGTGAGCCCCAGCATTTT. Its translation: CASSQYGSEPQHF.

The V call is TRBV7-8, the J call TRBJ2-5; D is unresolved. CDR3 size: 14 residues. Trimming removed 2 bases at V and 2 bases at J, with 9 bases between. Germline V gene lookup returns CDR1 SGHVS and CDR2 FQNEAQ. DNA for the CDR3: TGTGCCAGCAGCTTATATCCGGAGCAAGAGACCCAGTACTTC. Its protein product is CASSLYPEQETQYF.

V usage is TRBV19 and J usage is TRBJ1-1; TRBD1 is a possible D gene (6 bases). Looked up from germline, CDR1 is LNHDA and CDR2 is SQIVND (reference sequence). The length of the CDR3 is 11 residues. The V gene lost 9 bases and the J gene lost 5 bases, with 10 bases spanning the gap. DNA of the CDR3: TGTGCCAGCACAGGGAGAACTGAAGCTTTCTTT. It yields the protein CASTGRTEAFF.